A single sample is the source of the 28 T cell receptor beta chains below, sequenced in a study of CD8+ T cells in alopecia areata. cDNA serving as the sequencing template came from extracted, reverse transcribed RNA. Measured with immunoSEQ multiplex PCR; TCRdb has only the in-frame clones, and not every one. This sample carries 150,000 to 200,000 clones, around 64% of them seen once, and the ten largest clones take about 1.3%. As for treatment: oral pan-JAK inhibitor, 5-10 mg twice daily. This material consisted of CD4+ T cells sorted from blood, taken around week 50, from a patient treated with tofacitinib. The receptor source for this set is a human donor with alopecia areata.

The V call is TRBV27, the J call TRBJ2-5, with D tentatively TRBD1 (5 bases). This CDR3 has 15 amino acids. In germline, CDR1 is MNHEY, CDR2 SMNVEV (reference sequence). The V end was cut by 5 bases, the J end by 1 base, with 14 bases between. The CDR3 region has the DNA TGTGCCAGCAGTCCCCGGCTGGACACCCAAGAGACCCAGTACTTC. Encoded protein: CASSPRLDTQETQYF.

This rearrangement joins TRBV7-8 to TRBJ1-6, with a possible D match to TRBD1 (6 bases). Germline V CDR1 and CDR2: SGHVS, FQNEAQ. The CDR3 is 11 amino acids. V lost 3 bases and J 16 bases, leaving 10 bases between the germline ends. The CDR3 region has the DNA TGTGCCAGCAGCTTCGGACAGATTCTCCACTTT. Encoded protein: CASSFGQILHF.

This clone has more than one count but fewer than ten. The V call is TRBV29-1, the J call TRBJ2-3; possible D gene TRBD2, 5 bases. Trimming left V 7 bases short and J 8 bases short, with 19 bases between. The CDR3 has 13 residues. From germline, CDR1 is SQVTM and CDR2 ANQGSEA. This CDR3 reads CSANIEGSGTQYF. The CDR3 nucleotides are TGCAGCGCCAATATAGAGGGCTCGGGTACGCAGTATTTT.

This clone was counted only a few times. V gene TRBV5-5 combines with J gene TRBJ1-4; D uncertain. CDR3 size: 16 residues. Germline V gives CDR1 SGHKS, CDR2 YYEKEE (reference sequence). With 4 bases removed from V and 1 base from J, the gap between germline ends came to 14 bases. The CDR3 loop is CASSPPWAETNEKLFF. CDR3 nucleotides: TGTGCCAGCAGCCCCCCTTGGGCGGAAACTAATGAAAAACTGTTTTTT.

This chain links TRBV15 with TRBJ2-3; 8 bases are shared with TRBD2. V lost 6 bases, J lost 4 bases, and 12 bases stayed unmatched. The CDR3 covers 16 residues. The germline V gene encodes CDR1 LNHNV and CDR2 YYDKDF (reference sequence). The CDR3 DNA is TGTGCCACCAGAGGCCGCGGGGGGTCTTGGGCAGATACGCAGTATTTT. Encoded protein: CATRGRGGSWADTQYF.

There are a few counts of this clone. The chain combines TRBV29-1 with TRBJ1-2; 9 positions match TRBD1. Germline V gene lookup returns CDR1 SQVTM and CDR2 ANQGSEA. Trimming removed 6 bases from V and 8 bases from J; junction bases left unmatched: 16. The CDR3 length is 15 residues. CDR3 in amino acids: CSVRLGGTGRRGYTF. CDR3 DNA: TGCAGCGTCCGACTAGGAGGGACAGGGAGGAGAGGCTACACCTTC.

For the CDR3, the DNA is TGTGCCAGCAGACGTGACCAGGGCTATGGCTACACCTTC. Translated, it gives CASRRDQGYGYTF. J is TRBJ1-2 and V is TRBV5-6; D is perhaps TRBD1 (5 bases). CDR1 is SGHDT and CDR2 is YYEEEE in the germline V gene. The V gene lost 5 bases and the J gene lost 4 bases, with 12 bases spanning the gap. The CDR3 totals 13 residues.

In DNA, the CDR3 is TGTGCCAGCAGCGTAGAGCGCTCCTACAATGAGCAGTTCTTC. It translates to CASSVERSYNEQFF. The chain has TRBV9 and TRBJ2-1; D gene unclear. V was clipped by 0 bases and J by 0 bases, with 4 bases between them. The CDR3 runs to 14 residues. The V gene's germline CDR1 is SGDLS and CDR2 YYNGEE.

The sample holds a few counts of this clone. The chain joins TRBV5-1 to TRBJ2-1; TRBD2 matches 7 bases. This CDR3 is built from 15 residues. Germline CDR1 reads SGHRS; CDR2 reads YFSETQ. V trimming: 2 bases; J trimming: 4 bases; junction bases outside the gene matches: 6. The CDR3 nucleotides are TGCGCCAGCAGCTTAGGTCTAGCGGATTACAATGAGCAGTTCTTC. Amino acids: CASSLGLADYNEQFF.

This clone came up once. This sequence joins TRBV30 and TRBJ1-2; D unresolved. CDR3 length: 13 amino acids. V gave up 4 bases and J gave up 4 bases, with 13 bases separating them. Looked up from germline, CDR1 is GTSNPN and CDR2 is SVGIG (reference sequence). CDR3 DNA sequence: TGTGCCTGGACGGGCCAGAACCCCTATGGCTACACCTTC. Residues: CAWTGQNPYGYTF.

CDR3 nucleotide sequence: TGCGCCAGCAGCGGGACATCTGGGGCCAACGTCCTGACTTTC. This encodes CASSGTSGANVLTF. V usage is TRBV5-1 and J usage is TRBJ2-6; tentatively, D is TRBD1 (6 bases). CDR1 is SGHRS, CDR2 YFSETQ, per germline. This CDR3 is built from 14 residues. The V end lost 4 bases, the J end lost 1 base, and 6 bases lay between the germline ends.

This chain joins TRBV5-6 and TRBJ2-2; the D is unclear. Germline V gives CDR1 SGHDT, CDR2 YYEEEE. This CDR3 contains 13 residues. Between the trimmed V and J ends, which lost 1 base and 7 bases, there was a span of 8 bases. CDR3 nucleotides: TGTGCCAGCAGCTTGATTGGTAGCGGGGAGCTGTTTTTT. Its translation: CASSLIGSGELFF.

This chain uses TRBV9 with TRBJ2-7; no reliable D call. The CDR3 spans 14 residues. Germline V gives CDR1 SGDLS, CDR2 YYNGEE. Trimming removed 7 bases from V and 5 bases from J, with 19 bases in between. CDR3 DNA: TGTGCCAGCGCGTCAAGGGCTAGTCATGACGAGCAGTACTTC. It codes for CASASRASHDEQYF.

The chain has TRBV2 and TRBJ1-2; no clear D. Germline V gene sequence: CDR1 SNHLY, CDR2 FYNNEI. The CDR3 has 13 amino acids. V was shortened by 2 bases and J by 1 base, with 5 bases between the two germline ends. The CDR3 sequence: CASSETSNYGYTF. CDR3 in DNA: TGTGCCAGCAGTGAAACCAGTAACTATGGCTACACCTTC.

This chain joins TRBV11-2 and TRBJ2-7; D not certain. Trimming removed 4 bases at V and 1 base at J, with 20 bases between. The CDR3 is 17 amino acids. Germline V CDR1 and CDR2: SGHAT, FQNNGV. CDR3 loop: CASSSQSVNSISYEQYF. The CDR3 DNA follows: TGTGCCAGCAGCTCCCAGTCTGTCAATAGTATTTCCTACGAGCAGTACTTC.

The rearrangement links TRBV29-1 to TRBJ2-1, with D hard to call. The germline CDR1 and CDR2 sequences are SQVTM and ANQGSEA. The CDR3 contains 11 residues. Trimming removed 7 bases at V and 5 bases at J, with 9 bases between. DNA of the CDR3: TGCAGCGCCCTCCAGGACAATGAGCAGTTCTTC. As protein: CSALQDNEQFF.

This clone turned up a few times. The CDR3 region has the DNA TGTGCCTGGAGTACAACCTTCTCGGGACTATCCAACAATGAGCAGTTCTTC. Amino acids: CAWSTTFSGLSNNEQFF. The J gene is TRBJ2-1, the V gene TRBV30; TRBD2 matches 7 bases. The CDR3 consists of 17 residues. Per the germline V gene, CDR1 is GTSNPN and CDR2 is SVGIG (reference sequence). Unmatched junction bases numbered 15, after V lost 2 bases and J lost 5 bases.

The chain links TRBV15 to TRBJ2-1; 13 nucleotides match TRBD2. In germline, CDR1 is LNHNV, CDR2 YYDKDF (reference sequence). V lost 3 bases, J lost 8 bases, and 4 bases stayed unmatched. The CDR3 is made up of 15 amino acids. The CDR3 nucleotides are TGTGCCACCAGCAGGAAGGGACTAGCGGGGTATGAGCAGTTCTTC. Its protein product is CATSRKGLAGYEQFF.

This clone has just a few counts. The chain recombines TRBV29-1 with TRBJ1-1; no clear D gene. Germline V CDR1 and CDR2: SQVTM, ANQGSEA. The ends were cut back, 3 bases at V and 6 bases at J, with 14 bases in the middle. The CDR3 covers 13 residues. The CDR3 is CSVETRLVPEAFF. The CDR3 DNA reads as TGCAGCGTTGAGACCCGGTTGGTCCCTGAAGCTTTCTTT.

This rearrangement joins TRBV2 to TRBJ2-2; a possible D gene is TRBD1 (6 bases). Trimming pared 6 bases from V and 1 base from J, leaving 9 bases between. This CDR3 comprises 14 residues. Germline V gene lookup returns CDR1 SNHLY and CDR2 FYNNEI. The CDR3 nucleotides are TGTGCCAGCAGACAGGGAGAGAACACCGGGGAGCTGTTTTTT. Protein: CASRQGENTGELFF.

The CDR3 protein is CAQAEPQHF. The DNA for the CDR3 is TGTGCCCAGGCGGAGCCCCAGCATTTT. The V and J genes are TRBV6-9 and TRBJ1-5, with D uncertain. The CDR3 consists of 9 residues. Trimming took off 11 bases at V and 8 bases at J, with 7 bases between the two ends. Germline CDR1 is MNHGY and CDR2 is SVAAGI.

The CDR3 here is CASSLLGGELFF. CDR3 bases: TGTGCCAGCAGTTTGTTGGGCGGGGAGCTGTTTTTT. The rearrangement joins TRBV27 to TRBJ2-2; D ambiguous. The germline V gene encodes CDR1 MNHEY and CDR2 SMNVEV (reference sequence). V was trimmed by 3 bases and J by 7 bases, leaving 6 bases between them. The CDR3 covers 12 residues.

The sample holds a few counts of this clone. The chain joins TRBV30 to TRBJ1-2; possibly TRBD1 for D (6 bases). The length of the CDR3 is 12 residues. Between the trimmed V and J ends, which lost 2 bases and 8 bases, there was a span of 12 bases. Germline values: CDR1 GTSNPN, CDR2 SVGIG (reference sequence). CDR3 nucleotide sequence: TGTGCCTGGAGTCCCCGGGACAACGGCTACACCTTC. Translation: CAWSPRDNGYTF.

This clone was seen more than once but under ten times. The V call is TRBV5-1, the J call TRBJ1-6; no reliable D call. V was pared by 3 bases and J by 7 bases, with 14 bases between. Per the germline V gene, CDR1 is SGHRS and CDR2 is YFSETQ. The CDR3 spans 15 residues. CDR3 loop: CASSWGGGSNSPLHF. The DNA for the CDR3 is TGCGCCAGCAGCTGGGGAGGCGGATCAAATTCACCCCTCCACTTT.

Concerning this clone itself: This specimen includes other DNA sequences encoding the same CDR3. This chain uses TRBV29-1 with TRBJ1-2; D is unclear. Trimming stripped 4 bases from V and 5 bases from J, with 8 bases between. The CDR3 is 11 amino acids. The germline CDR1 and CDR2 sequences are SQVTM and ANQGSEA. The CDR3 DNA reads TGCAGCGTTGCGTCGGGGTATGGCTACACCTTC. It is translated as CSVASGYGYTF.

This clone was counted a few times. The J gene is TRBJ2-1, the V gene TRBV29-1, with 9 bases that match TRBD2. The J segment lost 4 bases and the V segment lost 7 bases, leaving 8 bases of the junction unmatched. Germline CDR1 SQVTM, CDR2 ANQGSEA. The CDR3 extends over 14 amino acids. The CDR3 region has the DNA TGCAGCGGTTTGGAAGCGGGGGGTTACAATGAGCAGTTCTTC. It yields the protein CSGLEAGGYNEQFF.

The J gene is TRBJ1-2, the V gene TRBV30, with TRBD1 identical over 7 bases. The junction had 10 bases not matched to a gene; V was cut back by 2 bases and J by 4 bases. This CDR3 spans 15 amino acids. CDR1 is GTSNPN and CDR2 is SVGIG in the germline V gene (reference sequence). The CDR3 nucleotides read TGTGCCTGGAGTCCCGGGACAGCTACTTCCTATGGCTACACCTTC. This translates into CAWSPGTATSYGYTF.

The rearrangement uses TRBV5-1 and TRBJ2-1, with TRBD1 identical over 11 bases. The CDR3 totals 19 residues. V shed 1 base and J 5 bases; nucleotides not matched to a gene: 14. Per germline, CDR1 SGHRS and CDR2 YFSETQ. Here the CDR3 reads CASSLKGQGDRGMNNEQFF. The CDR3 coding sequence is TGCGCCAGCAGCTTGAAGGGACAGGGGGACCGGGGTATGAACAATGAGCAGTTCTTC.